The next 29 T cell receptor beta chains were all read from a single sample in a study of chronic HIV infection and antiretroviral therapy. TCRdb used MiXCR to reprocess the 5' RACE reads, holding one entry per CDR3 protein. The repertoire holds about 31,000 distinct CDR3 sequences, with more than 7.5% as singletons. Input material: peripheral blood. The receptors were gathered from an adult who had HIV and had not received antiretroviral therapy, or was an uninfected healthy control (not recorded which).

In its sample, this clonotype was seen a few times. The rearrangement links TRBV20-1 to TRBJ2-1; TRBD2 matches 9 bases. Germline V lookup: CDR1 DFQATT, CDR2 SNEGSKA (reference sequence). This CDR3 is built from 19 residues. The CDR3 coding sequence is TGCAGCTTTCCTCGTCGAGGGGCTAGCGGGGCGATCTCCTACAATGAGCAGTTCTTC. Translating gives CSFPRRGASGAISYNEQFF.

The chain carries TRBV7-6 and TRBJ1-5; D remains unclear. Per the germline V gene, CDR1 is SGHVS and CDR2 is FNYEAQ. Trimming pared 1 base from V and 0 bases from J, leaving 4 bases between. This CDR3 is 14 amino acids long. This CDR3 is CASSLEDSNQPQHF. Written as DNA, the CDR3 is TGTGCCAGCAGCTTAGAGGATAGCAATCAGCCCCAGCATTTT.

The V and J genes are TRBV6-6 and TRBJ1-5; the D gene is possibly TRBD1 (5 bases). This CDR3 has 14 amino acids. Germline V CDR1 and CDR2: MNHNY, SVGAGI (reference sequence). Trimming shortened V by 7 bases and J by 1 base, and 11 bases separated the two germline ends. The CDR3 loop reads CASTQGDSNQPQHF. CDR3 coding DNA: TGTGCCAGCACCCAAGGGGACAGCAATCAGCCCCAGCATTTT.

At least ten counts were recorded for this clonotype. This sequence joins TRBV6-1 and TRBJ2-7; TRBD2 aligns across 15 bases. The CDR3 consists of 18 residues. Germline V CDR1 and CDR2: MNHNS, SASEGT. J gave up 1 base and V 6 bases, and 10 bases lay outside the gene matches. Written as DNA, the CDR3 is TGTGCCAGCAGACGGGTGGGACTAGCGGGGGGATTATCCTACGAGCAGTACTTC. It specifies CASRRVGLAGGLSYEQYF.

This clonotype was counted many times. The V gene is TRBV20-1, the J gene TRBJ2-1; 7 positions agree with TRBD2. The CDR3 is 13 residues long. Unmatched junction bases numbered 3, after V lost 0 bases and J lost 7 bases. Germline-derived CDR1 and CDR2 are DFQATT and SNEGSKA (reference sequence). In DNA form, the CDR3 reads TGCAGTGCTAGAGATCTACTAGCGAATGAGCAGTTCTTC. Protein product: CSARDLLANEQFF.

This clonotype showed up many times. The chain carries TRBV20-1 and TRBJ2-7; 7 nucleotides align to TRBD2. Germline V gene lookup returns CDR1 DFQATT and CDR2 SNEGSKA (reference sequence). V gave up 1 base and J gave up 6 bases; unmatched junction bases: 6. This CDR3 is 13 amino acids long. The CDR3 nucleotides read TGCAGTGCTAGAGGGCTAGCGGCGCTCGAGCAGTACTTC. Residues: CSARGLAALEQYF.

This clonotype was recorded at least ten times. The chain uses TRBV7-6 and TRBJ1-1; TRBD1 matches at 8 bases. V shed 1 base and J 6 bases; nucleotides not matched to a gene: 10. CDR1 and CDR2 (germline): SGHVS, FNYEAQ. The CDR3 consists of 16 residues. CDR3 DNA sequence: TGTGCCAGCAGCTTAGGGACAGGGACGATCTTGTCTGAAGCTTTCTTT. Its translation: CASSLGTGTILSEAFF.

The rearrangement links TRBV29-1 to TRBJ1-2; 7 bases fit TRBD1. V was pared by 4 bases and J by 1 base, with 6 bases of the junction left unmatched. The CDR3 is 14 amino acids. Germline V CDR1 and CDR2: SQVTM, ANQGSEA. The chain's CDR3 is CSVAPRQGNYGYTF. In nucleotides, the CDR3 is TGCAGCGTTGCCCCCCGACAGGGTAACTATGGCTACACCTTC.

The chain couples TRBV6-2 or TRBV6-3 to TRBJ1-5; D might be TRBD1 (6 bases). The germline gives CDR1 MNHEY, CDR2 SVGEGT. The CDR3 is made up of 17 amino acids. Trimming left V 3 bases short and J 2 bases short, with 17 bases between. The CDR3 DNA sequence: TGTGCCAGCAGTTATTCCACCGGCAGGGGAGGCAATCAGCCCCAGCATTTT. It yields the protein CASSYSTGRGGNQPQHF.

This clonotype has more than one count but fewer than ten. V and J are TRBV25-1 and TRBJ1-4; D perhaps matches TRBD1 (6 bases). The CDR3 spans 17 residues. Trimming removed 5 bases at V and 1 base at J, with 17 bases between. Germline CDR1 reads MGHDK; CDR2 reads SYGVNS. Here the CDR3 DNA reads TGTGCCAGCAGTACAAAAACAGGGATTGGAACTAATGAAAAACTGTTTTTT. This sequence encodes CASSTKTGIGTNEKLFF.

V gene TRBV18 combines with J gene TRBJ1-1; D unclear. Germline assignment: CDR1 KGHSH and CDR2 LQKENI. The CDR3 has 14 residues. V was clipped by 0 bases and J by 3 bases, with 8 bases between them. The CDR3 spells CASSPPVWDTEAFF. The CDR3 bases are TGTGCCAGCTCACCACCAGTTTGGGACACTGAAGCTTTCTTT.

This clonotype appeared a few times. This chain connects TRBV27 to TRBJ2-1; D is uncertain. This CDR3 comprises 15 residues. Per germline, CDR1 MNHEY and CDR2 SMNVEV (reference sequence). The V end was cut by 4 bases, the J end by 2 bases, with 12 bases between. The CDR3 reads CASSSVAVTYNEQFF. In DNA form, the CDR3 reads TGTGCCAGCAGTTCGGTGGCAGTTACCTACAATGAGCAGTTCTTC.

This clonotype was found a few times. This rearrangement joins TRBV29-1 to TRBJ1-1; D might be TRBD1 (6 bases). V lost 6 bases to trimming and J lost 1 base, with 9 bases between them. CDR1 is SQVTM, CDR2 ANQGSEA, per germline. This CDR3 comprises 12 residues. The CDR3 DNA reads TGCAGCGTACAGGGCTCGAACACTGAAGCTTTCTTT. As protein: CSVQGSNTEAFF.

This clonotype occurred many times. The chain carries TRBV10-3 and TRBJ2-3, with 10 bases matching TRBD1. V was clipped by 4 bases and J by 7 bases; unmatched bases: 8. CDR1 and CDR2 from the germline V gene are ENHRY and SYGVKD. The CDR3 consists of 15 residues. The CDR3 loop reads CAISGPGQGIYTQYF. In nucleotides, the CDR3 is TGTGCCATCAGTGGGCCGGGACAGGGGATTTATACGCAGTATTTT.

This clonotype was recorded many times. The rearrangement links TRBV29-1 to TRBJ2-7; 7 bases align to TRBD1. With 6 bases clipped from V and 3 bases from J, the junction kept 2 bases outside the gene matches. The CDR3 is 11 amino acids. Germline V gene sequence: CDR1 SQVTM, CDR2 ANQGSEA. CDR3 DNA: TGCAGCGTGGGGGACAGCTACGAGCAGTACTTC. Amino acid sequence: CSVGDSYEQYF.

Notes on this clonotype: At one end the junction does not follow the germline gene, possibly because of a read error. The CDR3 is CASSAGTSKDTQYF. CDR3 bases: TGTGCCAGCAGTGCCGGGACTAGCAAAGATACGCAGTATTTT. V is TRBV2 and J is TRBJ2-3; 9 bases are a match to TRBD2. Germline lookup yields CDR1 SNHLY and CDR2 FYNNEI. This CDR3 has 14 residues.

V usage is TRBV28 and J usage is TRBJ1-2; 7 positions match TRBD1. J was trimmed by 4 bases and V by 5 bases; bases with no gene match: 1. The CDR3 has 12 residues. CDR1 and CDR2 (germline): MDHEN, SYDVKM. The DNA for the CDR3 is TGTGCCAGCAGTCCAGGGGGCTATGGCTACACCTTC. Amino acid sequence: CASSPGGYGYTF.

This clonotype was detected a few times. V is TRBV4-1 and J is TRBJ2-3, with 7 bases matching TRBD2. In germline, CDR1 is MGHRA, CDR2 YSYEKL. This CDR3 spans 15 amino acids. V was pared by 0 bases and J by 6 bases, with 6 bases of the junction left unmatched. The CDR3 nucleotides read TGCGCCAGCAGCCAAGACGGAGGGAGGGCTGATACGCAGTATTTT. Protein product: CASSQDGGRADTQYF.

This clonotype was found many times. V is TRBV11-1 and J is TRBJ2-7, with D maybe TRBD2 (5 bases). The CDR3 runs to 11 residues. The V end lost 3 bases, the J end lost 5 bases, and 5 bases lay between the germline ends. CDR1 is SGHAT, CDR2 FQDESV, per germline (reference sequence). The CDR3, as DNA: TGTGCCAGCAGCTTCGGGGACGAGCAGTACTTC. Translated: CASSFGDEQYF.

This chain joins TRBV29-1 and TRBJ2-4, with D hard to call. This CDR3 is built from 13 residues. Per the germline V gene, CDR1 is SQVTM and CDR2 is ANQGSEA. Trimming removed 5 bases from V and 0 bases from J, with 8 bases in between. The CDR3 is CSVQGIAKNIQYF. The DNA of the CDR3 is TGCAGCGTTCAAGGAATAGCCAAAAACATTCAGTACTTC.

V and J are TRBV7-2 and TRBJ2-2; D gene uncertain. CDR1 and CDR2 (germline): SGHTA, FQGNSA. The CDR3 length is 14 residues. V lost 5 bases to trimming and J lost 6 bases, with 13 bases between them. The CDR3: CASSRIAGAGELFF. The CDR3 nucleotides are TGTGCCAGCAGCAGGATTGCTGGCGCCGGGGAGCTGTTTTTT.

This sequence joins TRBV6-4 and TRBJ2-1, with TRBD2 identical over 11 bases. V gave up 5 bases and J gave up 4 bases; unmatched junction bases: 7. This CDR3 has 16 residues. In germline, CDR1 is MRHNA, CDR2 SNTAGT. CDR3 nucleotides: TGTGCCAGCAGTTTATCCGGGACTAGCGGTTACAATGAGCAGTTCTTC. Protein sequence: CASSLSGTSGYNEQFF.

The CDR3 region has the DNA TGTGCCAGCAGTGGGATGAACACTGAAGCTTTCTTT. Its translation: CASSGMNTEAFF. The chain links TRBV6-5 to TRBJ1-1; D gene ambiguous. The CDR3 is 12 amino acids. Germline V gene data show CDR1 as MNHEY and CDR2 as SVGAGI. V gave up 5 bases and J gave up 0 bases, with 4 bases separating them.

This clonotype has just a few counts. The V gene is TRBV29-1, the J gene TRBJ2-1; a weak D match, TRBD1 (6 bases). The CDR3 has 11 amino acids. Trimming removed 5 bases at V and 6 bases at J, with 8 bases between. Germline V lookup: CDR1 SQVTM, CDR2 ANQGSEA. The CDR3 sequence: CSVRTVNEQFF. CDR3 sequence (DNA): TGCAGCGTTAGGACAGTCAATGAGCAGTTCTTC.

The table lists this clonotype with many counts. J is TRBJ2-1 and V is TRBV29-1; D remains unclear. Germline assignment: CDR1 SQVTM and CDR2 ANQGSEA. The CDR3 is made up of 10 amino acids. V lost 6 bases to trimming and J lost 3 bases, with 3 bases between them. CDR3 protein: CSVNYNEQFF. In DNA, the CDR3 is TGCAGCGTCAACTACAATGAGCAGTTCTTC.

This clonotype was detected ten times or more. V usage is TRBV20-1 and J usage is TRBJ2-7; no firm D call. The CDR3 is 11 residues long. V dropped 4 bases and J dropped 2 bases, with 6 bases sitting between them. Looked up from germline, CDR1 is DFQATT and CDR2 is SNEGSKA (reference sequence). In DNA, the CDR3 is TGCAGTGCTATTGGGGCCTACGAGCAGTACTTC. Protein product: CSAIGAYEQYF.

This clonotype showed up many times. The gene calls are TRBV11-2 and TRBJ1-1, with D maybe TRBD1 (5 bases). V lost 1 base to trimming and J lost 4 bases, with 16 bases between them. The CDR3 consists of 16 residues. Germline assignment: CDR1 SGHAT and CDR2 FQNNGV. In DNA form, the CDR3 reads TGTGCCAGCAGCTTAGGTAGGGTCGGACAAGGCACTGAAGCTTTCTTT. Amino acids: CASSLGRVGQGTEAFF.

On this clonotype: It may be a read error: a sequence one base away is much more abundant. This rearrangement joins TRBV20-1 to TRBJ2-5; TRBD2 matches at 10 bases. The CDR3 length is 15 residues. From germline, CDR1 is DFQATT and CDR2 SNEGSKA (reference sequence). V lost 5 bases and J lost 4; bases outside the gene matches: 10. CDR3 protein: CSARGLAAYLETQYF. CDR3 nucleotide sequence: TGCAGTGCTCGAGGACTAGCGGCCTATCTAGAGACCCAGTACTTC.

V is TRBV29-1 and J is TRBJ2-4; tentative D call: TRBD2 (6 bases). CDR1 and CDR2 (germline): SQVTM, ANQGSEA. The CDR3 is made up of 12 amino acids. Trimming left V 6 bases short and J 10 bases short, with 16 bases between. The CDR3: CSVATSAYIQYF. CDR3 bases: TGCAGCGTGGCGACTAGTGCGTATATTCAGTACTTC.